This TCR beta chain was sequenced during a study of tumor-infiltrating lymphocytes in primary liver carcinoma. This CDR3 contains 11 residues. V was shortened by 6 bases and J by 7 bases, with 9 bases between the two germline ends. Germline V lookup: CDR1 MDHEN, CDR2 SYDVKM. Whole-study findings and limits: Pairs comparing tumor with adjacent tissue or blood overlapped less than pairs drawn from tumor regions. The bulk unsorted samples meant that CD4+ and CD8+ repertoires went uncompared. Tumor tissue displayed a significantly greater top-250-clone fraction than blood (p = 0.039).

This clonotype occurred a few times. Its target is unknown. cDNA specific to TCR beta was made from approximately 500 ng of total RNA, with a constant-region primer employed for priming. Construction of TCR beta libraries relied on three successive nested multiplex PCR rounds employing slightly modified ARM-PCR. Amplification in the first two PCR rounds was performed using TRBV1-TRBV30 forward primers and a C-beta reverse primer for 9 to 11 cycles each. TCRdb re-derived calls from the multiplex PCR reads in MiXCR, one entry per CDR3 protein. Here the sample spans about 200,000 distinct CDR3 sequences, 65% being singletons. Extraction also yielded germline DNA, while blood RNA was obtained from unsorted whole blood.

J is TRBJ2-5 and V is TRBV28; D call uncertain. The TCR originated in a woman aged 55-70 years with primary liver carcinoma and hepatitis B virus infection. Sequenced material: peripheral blood. The CDR3 DNA sequence: TGTGCCAGCAGCGGAATGGGGACCCAGTACTTC. Residues: CASSGMGTQYF.